These 18 T cell receptor beta chains were sequenced from one sample in a study of control samples from healthy donors and cancer patients. The repertoire was sequenced with immunoSEQ multiplex PCR; TCRdb's copy has only in-frame clones and lacks some. The sample lists some 210,000 clones, around 93% occurring once. The sequenced sample was blood. These receptor sequences come from a man aged 25 to 40 in good health.

The chain couples TRBV2 to TRBJ1-1; no definite D call. Germline V gene sequence: CDR1 SNHLY, CDR2 FYNNEI. V lost 0 bases, J lost 4 bases, and 9 bases lay in between. CDR3 length: 14 residues. CDR3 coding DNA: TGTGCCAGCAGTGAAGCGCACAGTGTCACTGAAGCTTTCTTT. Its translation: CASSEAHSVTEAFF.

V gene TRBV6-6 combines with J gene TRBJ2-3, with a possible D match to TRBD2 (6 bases). CDR3 length: 15 amino acids. Deletions cut 0 bases from V and 4 bases from J, with 11 bases between. Germline V gene lookup returns CDR1 MNHNY and CDR2 SVGAGI (reference sequence). The DNA for the CDR3 is TGTGCCAGCAGTTACTCGGACTGGGGGGCAGATACGCAGTATTTT. It is translated as CASSYSDWGADTQYF.

The chain employs TRBV6-6 and TRBJ1-2; D unclear. Trimming stripped 6 bases from V and 0 bases from J, with 14 bases between. The CDR3 is 15 amino acids. Per the germline V gene, CDR1 is MNHNY and CDR2 is SVGAGI (reference sequence). The CDR3 loop is CASSHTGGPNYGYTF. The CDR3 DNA follows: TGTGCCAGCAGCCATACCGGTGGACCTAACTATGGCTACACCTTC.

The chain combines TRBV5-4 with TRBJ2-1; TRBD2 agrees at 10 bases. The germline V gene has CDR1 SGHNT and CDR2 YYREEE (reference sequence). The junction had 7 bases not matched to a gene; V was cut back by 4 bases and J by 3 bases. The CDR3 length is 16 residues. The chain's CDR3 is CASSAAGTSVYNEQFF. CDR3 bases: TGTGCCAGCAGCGCAGCCGGGACTAGCGTCTACAATGAGCAGTTCTTC.

The chain couples TRBV14 to TRBJ1-2; no reliable D call. Trimming left V 0 bases short and J 9 bases short, with 11 bases between. Germline V gives CDR1 SGHDN, CDR2 FVKESK. The CDR3 has 13 residues. The CDR3 reads CASSQESYSRYTF. The CDR3 DNA reads as TGTGCCAGCAGCCAAGAAAGTTACAGCCGCTACACCTTC.

The gene calls are TRBV18 and TRBJ2-7, with a weak D call TRBD1 (6 bases). Deletions cut 3 bases from V and 0 bases from J, with 12 bases between. This CDR3 has 15 amino acids. Germline V gene data show CDR1 as KGHSH and CDR2 as LQKENI. The CDR3 sequence: CASSPSQGISYEQYF. The CDR3 DNA is TGTGCCAGCTCACCGAGCCAGGGGATCTCCTACGAGCAGTACTTC.

The chain uses TRBV7-9 and TRBJ1-1; D might be TRBD1 (5 bases). In germline, CDR1 is SEHNR, CDR2 FQNEAQ (reference sequence). V gave up 3 bases and J gave up 4 bases, with 9 bases separating them. The CDR3 loop spans 13 amino acids. The CDR3: CASSFREITEAFF. The CDR3 bases are TGTGCCAGCAGCTTCAGGGAGATCACTGAAGCTTTCTTT.

The CDR3, as DNA: TGTGCCAGCAGCTCGAGACAGGGGCTAACTCTCGGAAACACCATATATTTT. Its protein product is CASSSRQGLTLGNTIYF. The chain combines TRBV7-6 with TRBJ1-3; 8 positions agree with TRBD1. This CDR3 comprises 17 residues. The V segment lost 4 bases and the J segment 4 bases; nucleotides outside the gene matches: 12. The V gene's germline CDR1 is SGHVS and CDR2 FNYEAQ.

The chain uses TRBV10-3 and TRBJ1-1; TRBD1 might be the D (5 bases). Trimming removed 6 bases at V and 0 bases at J, with 8 bases between. From germline, CDR1 is ENHRY and CDR2 SYGVKD. The CDR3 loop spans 13 amino acids. CDR3 sequence (DNA): TGTGCCATCAGACCGGGACTGAACACTGAAGCTTTCTTT. Protein sequence: CAIRPGLNTEAFF.

This sequence joins TRBV29-1 and TRBJ1-6; 9 nucleotides line up with TRBD1. The germline V gene has CDR1 SQVTM and CDR2 ANQGSEA. V gave up 6 bases and J gave up 3 bases; unmatched junction bases: 3. CDR3 length: 14 amino acids. This chain's CDR3 is CSVATGGYNSPLHF. CDR3 DNA sequence: TGCAGCGTGGCGACAGGGGGCTATAATTCACCCCTCCACTTT.

The rearrangement joins TRBV7-9 to TRBJ2-1, with no clear D. Trimming shortened V by 3 bases and J by 8 bases, and 8 bases separated the two germline ends. The CDR3 sequence is 12 residues long. Germline V lookup: CDR1 SEHNR, CDR2 FQNEAQ (reference sequence). The CDR3 nucleotides are TGTGCCAGCAGCTTGGTCTTATATGAGCAGTTCTTC. The encoded protein is CASSLVLYEQFF.

This rearrangement joins TRBV29-1 to TRBJ1-2; D remains ambiguous. Germline CDR1 and CDR2: SQVTM and ANQGSEA. The CDR3 is 13 residues long. V was trimmed by 4 bases and J by 5 bases, leaving 14 bases between them. CDR3 protein: CSVAARASYGYTF. Here the CDR3 DNA reads TGCAGCGTTGCAGCCCGGGCCTCATATGGCTACACCTTC.

The chain combines TRBV6-5 with TRBJ1-2, with 7 nucleotides matching TRBD1. The CDR3 has 12 amino acids. Per the germline V gene, CDR1 is MNHEY and CDR2 is SVGAGI. CDR3 protein: CSSRDSYYGYTF. CDR3 DNA: TGTTCCTCGAGGGACAGCTACTATGGCTACACCTTC.

The gene calls are TRBV9 and TRBJ1-1; D unresolved. There are 14 residues in the CDR3. Germline lookup yields CDR1 SGDLS and CDR2 YYNGEE. Trimming cost V 5 bases and J 0 bases, with 11 bases left between them. CDR3 DNA: TGTGCCAGCAGTTCTGGACTCCTGAACACTGAAGCTTTCTTT. It encodes CASSSGLLNTEAFF.

This clone was seen a handful of times. CDR3 sequence (DNA): TGTGCCAGCCAGGACAGGGGGCATAGCACTGAAGCTTTCTTT. Its protein product is CASQDRGHSTEAFF. This chain connects TRBV27 to TRBJ1-1; TRBD1 agrees at 11 bases. The CDR3 is made up of 14 amino acids. Looked up from germline, CDR1 is MNHEY and CDR2 is SMNVEV (reference sequence). The V segment lost 8 bases and the J segment 4 bases; nucleotides outside the gene matches: 6.

In this sample, this clone turned up once. The chain has TRBV24-1 and TRBJ2-2, with D hard to call. V lost 5 bases to trimming and J lost 6 bases, with 18 bases between them. In germline, CDR1 is KGHDR, CDR2 SFDVKD. The CDR3 has 16 residues. The CDR3 spells CATSALAPYDAGELFF. The CDR3 region has the DNA TGTGCCACCAGTGCCCTGGCGCCCTACGACGCCGGGGAGCTGTTTTTT.

This chain links TRBV4-1 with TRBJ1-6; the match to TRBD1 covers 8 bases. The CDR3 is 19 residues long. CDR1 MGHRA and CDR2 YSYEKL come from the germline V gene. J lost 0 bases, V lost 0 bases, and 7 bases had no gene match. The CDR3 here is CASSQDWDRLSSYNSPLHF. In nucleotides, the CDR3 is TGCGCCAGCAGCCAAGATTGGGACAGGCTAAGCTCCTATAATTCACCCCTCCACTTT.

The rearrangement links TRBV4-1 to TRBJ2-3; no clear D gene. The CDR3 sequence is 13 residues long. Germline CDR1 is MGHRA and CDR2 is YSYEKL. Trimming removed 1 base at V and 2 bases at J, with 4 bases between. CDR3 in amino acids: CASSQGPTDTQYF. As DNA, the CDR3 is TGCGCCAGCAGCCAAGGGCCCACAGATACGCAGTATTTT.